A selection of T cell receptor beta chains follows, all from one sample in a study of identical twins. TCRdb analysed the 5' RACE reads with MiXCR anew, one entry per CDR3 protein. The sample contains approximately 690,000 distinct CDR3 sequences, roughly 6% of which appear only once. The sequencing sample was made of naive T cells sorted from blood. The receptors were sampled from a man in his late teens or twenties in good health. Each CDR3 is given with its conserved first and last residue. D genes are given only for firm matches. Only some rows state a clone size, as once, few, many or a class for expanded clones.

CDR3nt: TGTGCCAGCGGGGACAATCAGCCCCAGCATTTT
CDR3aa: CASGDNQPQHF
d_gene: -
j_gene: TRBJ1-5
v_gene: TRBV3-1
abundance: many

CDR3nt: TGTGCCAGCACGGGATCCGGGGAGCTGTTTTTT
CDR3aa: CASTGSGELFF
d_gene: -
j_gene: TRBJ2-2
v_gene: TRBV6-4
abundance: many

CDR3nt: TGTGCCAGCAGTTACAAAACGGGGTCAACCTCTACGCAGTATTTT
CDR3aa: CASSYKTGSTSTQYF
d_gene: -
j_gene: TRBJ2-3
v_gene: TRBV6-2/TRBV6-3
abundance: few

CDR3nt: TGTGCCAGCAGTCTCACGTACTATGGCTACACCTTC
CDR3aa: CASSLTYYGYTF
d_gene: -
j_gene: TRBJ1-2
v_gene: TRBV12-3/TRBV12-4
abundance: many

CDR3nt: TGTGCCAGCAGCTTTGGACGCAGACCCCTCCACTTT
CDR3aa: CASSFGRRPLHF
d_gene: -
j_gene: TRBJ1-6
v_gene: TRBV5-6
abundance: many

CDR3nt: TGCGCCAGCAGCTTGGCCGGCGGGGCTACCTACAATGAGCAGTTCTTC
CDR3aa: CASSLAGGATYNEQFF
d_gene: -
j_gene: TRBJ2-1
v_gene: TRBV5-1
abundance: few

CDR3nt: TGTGCCAGCAGTCAGACAGGGGCCCTAGCCAAAAACATTCAGTACTTC
CDR3aa: CASSQTGALAKNIQYF
d_gene: TRBD1
j_gene: TRBJ2-4
v_gene: TRBV6-1
abundance: -

CDR3nt: TGTGCCATCAGTGACAGGGGCCAAAGTATGAACACTGAAGCTTTCTTT
CDR3aa: CAISDRGQSMNTEAFF
d_gene: -
j_gene: TRBJ1-1
v_gene: TRBV10-3
abundance: many

CDR3nt: TGCGCCAGCAGCTTGGAGGGGTGGGCCCTGACTTTC
CDR3aa: CASSLEGWALTF
d_gene: -
j_gene: TRBJ2-6
v_gene: TRBV5-1
abundance: -

CDR3nt: TGCAGCGTTGACGGCAGGAAAAACACCGGGGAGCTGTTTTTT
CDR3aa: CSVDGRKNTGELFF
d_gene: -
j_gene: TRBJ2-2
v_gene: TRBV29-1
abundance: few

CDR3nt: TGTGCCAGCAGCCCGGGACAGAAGAATCAGCCCCAGCATTTT
CDR3aa: CASSPGQKNQPQHF
d_gene: TRBD1
j_gene: TRBJ1-5
v_gene: TRBV7-2
abundance: many

CDR3nt: TGCGCCAGCAGCTCCCCGGGGGGCGATACGCAGTATTTT
CDR3aa: CASSSPGGDTQYF
d_gene: -
j_gene: TRBJ2-3
v_gene: TRBV5-1
abundance: many

CDR3nt: TGTGCCAGCAGTCGTAGCGGAGAAGATACGCAGTATTTT
CDR3aa: CASSRSGEDTQYF
d_gene: -
j_gene: TRBJ2-3
v_gene: TRBV3-1
abundance: -

CDR3nt: TGTGCCAGCAGCTTACCCGGACAGGGGGGCCTTCGGCCCCTCCACTTT
CDR3aa: CASSLPGQGGLRPLHF
d_gene: TRBD1
j_gene: TRBJ1-6
v_gene: TRBV7-8
abundance: -

CDR3nt: TGTGCCAGCAGTCCACAGGTAGCGGGAAAAGCAGATACGCAGTATTTT
CDR3aa: CASSPQVAGKADTQYF
d_gene: TRBD2
j_gene: TRBJ2-3
v_gene: TRBV25-1
abundance: -

CDR3nt: TGTGCCAGCAGCCAGACAGTTTCAGATACGCAGTATTTT
CDR3aa: CASSQTVSDTQYF
d_gene: -
j_gene: TRBJ2-3
v_gene: TRBV27
abundance: many

CDR3nt: TGTGCCAGCAGCGTCGGTCGGTCTAATGAAAAACTGTTTTTT
CDR3aa: CASSVGRSNEKLFF
d_gene: -
j_gene: TRBJ1-4
v_gene: TRBV7-8
abundance: -

CDR3nt: TGCGCCAGCAGCTTGACTAGCGGGGAGTTCCTTGTCTACAATGAGCAGTTCTTC
CDR3aa: CASSLTSGEFLVYNEQFF
d_gene: TRBD2
j_gene: TRBJ2-1
v_gene: TRBV5-1
abundance: many

CDR3nt: TGTGCCAGCAGCCAAGTCGGACAGAGCACCGGGGAGCTGTTTTTT
CDR3aa: CASSQVGQSTGELFF
d_gene: -
j_gene: TRBJ2-2
v_gene: TRBV3-1
abundance: -

CDR3nt: TGTGCCAGCAGCGCCCTACAGGGGTTGAATGAGCAGTTCTTC
CDR3aa: CASSALQGLNEQFF
d_gene: TRBD1
j_gene: TRBJ2-1
v_gene: TRBV9
abundance: few

CDR3nt: TGTGCCAGCAGCCAACTAAGACAGGGGGCCTACGAGCAGTACTTC
CDR3aa: CASSQLRQGAYEQYF
d_gene: TRBD1
j_gene: TRBJ2-7
v_gene: TRBV4-2
abundance: many

CDR3nt: TGCAGCGTTGTGGGGAACAATGAGCAGTTCTTC
CDR3aa: CSVVGNNEQFF
d_gene: -
j_gene: TRBJ2-1
v_gene: TRBV29-1
abundance: many

CDR3nt: TGTGCCAGCAAGGGAGGAGACAGGACTTGGGAGCAGTACTTC
CDR3aa: CASKGGDRTWEQYF
d_gene: -
j_gene: TRBJ2-7
v_gene: TRBV3-1
abundance: -

CDR3nt: TGTGCCAGCAGCGTCGGGGCAACAGAGACCCAGTACTTC
CDR3aa: CASSVGATETQYF
d_gene: -
j_gene: TRBJ2-5
v_gene: TRBV9
abundance: -

CDR3nt: TGTGCCACCAGGTCTGACAGGGCCAGCTCCTACGAGCAGTACTTC
CDR3aa: CATRSDRASSYEQYF
d_gene: TRBD1
j_gene: TRBJ2-7
v_gene: TRBV15
abundance: few